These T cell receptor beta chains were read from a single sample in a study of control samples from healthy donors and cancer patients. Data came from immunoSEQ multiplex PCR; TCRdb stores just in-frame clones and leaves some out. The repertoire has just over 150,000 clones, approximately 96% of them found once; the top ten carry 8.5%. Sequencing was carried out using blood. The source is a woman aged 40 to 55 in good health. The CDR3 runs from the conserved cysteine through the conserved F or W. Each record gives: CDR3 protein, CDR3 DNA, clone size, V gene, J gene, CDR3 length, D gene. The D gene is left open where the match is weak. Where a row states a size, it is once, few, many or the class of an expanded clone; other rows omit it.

CASSVGPVSNEKLFF	TGTGCCAGCAGCGTAGGCCCGGTCTCGAATGAAAAACTGTTTTTT	once	TRBV9	TRBJ1-4	15	.
CASSLGQTSLNEQFF	TGCGCCAGCAGCTTGGGACAGACCTCTCTCAATGAGCAGTTCTTC	.	TRBV5-1	TRBJ2-1	15	.
CASSLGGGELFF	TGTGCCAGCAGCTTAGGAGGCGGGGAGCTGTTTTTT	.	TRBV13	TRBJ2-2	12	.
CASSFGTAQETQYF	TGCGCCAGCAGCTTCGGGACGGCACAAGAGACCCAGTACTTC	.	TRBV4-1	TRBJ2-5	14	.
CASSVIPRESFSGANVLTF	TGTGCCAGCAGCGTCATCCCCCGGGAAAGCTTCTCTGGGGCCAACGTCCTGACTTTC	.	TRBV7-9	TRBJ2-6	19	.
CASSSSGFFPSYNEQFF	TGTGCCAGCAGTTCTAGCGGGTTCTTCCCTTCCTACAATGAGCAGTTCTTC	once	TRBV11-3	TRBJ2-1	17	TRBD2
CASSRAGGGRLQGGYTF	TGCGCCAGCAGCCGGGCGGGAGGGGGCAGGCTTCAGGGTGGCTACACCTTC	.	TRBV4-1	TRBJ1-2	17	TRBD1
CASSRPNQPQHF	TGTGCCAGCTCTCGTCCTAATCAGCCCCAGCATTTT	once	TRBV18	TRBJ1-5	12	.
CAISAPRGITDTQYF	TGTGCCATCAGTGCCCCCCGCGGAATCACAGATACGCAGTATTTT	.	TRBV10-3	TRBJ2-3	15	.
CASRLIGNRNTEAFF	TGCGCCAGCAGACTAATAGGGAACCGTAACACTGAAGCTTTCTTT	.	TRBV5-1	TRBJ1-1	15	.
CASSSQTTGAGTEAFF	TGTGCCAGCAGTTCCCAAACGACAGGGGCGGGCACTGAAGCTTTCTTT	.	TRBV6-5	TRBJ1-1	16	TRBD1
CASSGQYTEAFF	TGTGCCAGCAGCGGACAGTACACTGAAGCTTTCTTT	.	TRBV27	TRBJ1-1	12	.
CASSFSLGRRYTF	TGTGCCAGCAGTTTTTCTCTTGGGAGGCGCTACACCTTC	few	TRBV12-3/TRBV12-4	TRBJ1-2	13	.
CASSLRGHTQYF	TGTGCCAGCAGTTTGCGGGGTCATACGCAGTATTTT	.	TRBV12-3/TRBV12-4	TRBJ2-3	12	.
CASRAGAKGYGYTF	TGTGCCAGCAGGGCAGGGGCGAAGGGGTATGGCTACACCTTC	.	TRBV28	TRBJ1-2	14	.
CASSLDPGGTYGYTF	TGTGCCAGCAGCTTGGACCCAGGGGGAACCTATGGCTACACCTTC	.	TRBV5-5	TRBJ1-2	15	TRBD1
CASTPGGTEAFF	TGTGCCAGCACCCCAGGGGGCACTGAAGCTTTCTTT	.	TRBV25-1	TRBJ1-1	12	TRBD1